This record concerns one TCR beta chain sequence. Its antigen is unknown. Base qualities were left out, and no much larger clone turns up one base away. Per the germline V gene (reference sequence), MNHEY is the CDR1 and SMNVEV is the CDR2. CDR3 length: 14 amino acids, cysteine to phenylalanine. Of the read, only the CDR3 DNA is kept; its 42 bases are in frame from base 1. Trimming leaves V shorter by 6 bases and J shorter by 2 bases, with the junction holding 4 bases beyond the gene matches. The collaborating institutions used their own protocols to collect whole blood in K2EDTA tubes. For TCRbeta analysis, collaborators shipped samples as frozen whole blood, isolated PBMCs, or DNA extracted from either of those sample types. TCRbeta CDR3 regions were amplified from genomic DNA by means of the immunoSEQ Assay, a bias-controlled multiplex PCR. The paper's processing steps were these. Within the assay, amplification of reference gene primers was used to estimate how many nucleated cells each sample contained. To quantify the absolute abundance of each unique TCRbeta CDR3 rearrangement, sequence reads were collapsed and filtered. For each sample, productive Simpson clonality was calculated as the square root of Simpson's diversity index across productive rearrangements. TCRdb re-hosts the immuneACCESS table, in-frame sequences only. Its copies lack some clones; in the studies checked, an unresolved V gene accounts for under half of them, and the cause for the rest is not known. V, J and clone size are those of that table, while D and trimming were read from the DNA. The sample has approximately 100,000 clones on record, roughly nine tenths of them singletons. 5% to 6.5% of the sample is held by the ten biggest clonotypes.

The sample comes from a study of blood T cell repertoires in COVID-19 (TCRdb year 2020). Regarding the complete study: Samples covering the acute and convalescent phases of COVID-19 were provided by collaborators in the United States, Italy and Spain. Samples were obtained from the ongoing ImmuneRACE study (first 160 participants) and from 1,254 subjects provided by 6 global collaborators. HLA class I and class II types, where available, came from metadata supplied by the sample provider rather than from assay-based typing. The material from the prospective study consisted of cDNA or gDNA derived from T cells, B-cell-depleted T cells, or PBMCs. The sample metadata nearly always contained a de-identified subject ID, COVID-19 status, age in years and sex. The dataset comprised deeply sampled blood TCRbeta repertoires from subjects exposed to, actively infected with, or recovered from COVID-19. The repertoires were made available in a free public database intended to serve as a resource for research on the immune response to SARS-CoV-2. Overall results and qualifications from the work: Clinical and demographic metadata were provided uncurated, with the amount varying by source and participant.

The TCR comes from a human donor in a cohort sampled during active COVID-19. The chain is encoded by TRBV27 joined to TRBJ2-7; TRBD1 aligns with 10 central bases. Sequencing was done on a sample of peripheral blood. Here the CDR3 is given as CASRRTGGPYEQYF. The DNA is as follows: TGTGCCAGCAGGCGGACAGGGGGTCCCTACGAGCAGTACTTC.